This T cell receptor (beta chain) comes out of a study of OX40 agonist ivuxolimab in advanced cancers. Across the whole study: Patients received ivuxolimab, an agonistic anti-OX40 (CD134) antibody. A partial response was reached by three patients: one with hepatocellular carcinoma and two with cutaneous melanoma. Study-level findings and limits: The authors did not determine the antigen specificity of the expanded peripheral T cells. Average numbers of expanded clones were greater in CD8+ T cells than in CD4+.

With 6 bases clipped from V and 4 bases from J, the junction kept 9 bases outside the gene matches. Germline V gene lookup returns CDR1 MDHEN and CDR2 SYDVKM. The CDR3 spans 16 residues. Worth noting for this clone: Its antigen is currently unknown. The same CDR3 is also encoded by other DNA sequences in this sample.

Libraries were prepared by immunoSEQ multiplex PCR; TCRdb keeps only in-frame clonotypes and omits some of them. In the table there are 48,000 or so clones, 94% of which are singletons. The V call is TRBV28, the J call TRBJ2-1; 10 bases fit TRBD2. The material was CD4+ or CD8+ T cells sorted from blood, obtained in a trial of the OX40 agonist ivuxolimab. This receptor was obtained from an adult with an advanced solid tumor such as melanoma, head and neck, liver or kidney cancer. The CDR3 DNA reads as TGTGCCAGCAGCCGCGGGACTAGCGACCTATACAATGAGCAGTTCTTC. As protein: CASSRGTSDLYNEQFF. Together with reference TRBV28 and TRBJ2-1, the CDR3 gives the full variable domain: DVKVTQSSRYLVKRTGEKVFLECVQDMDHENMFWYRQDPGLGLRLIYFSYDVKMKEKGDIPEGYSVSREKKERFSLILESASTNQTSMYLCASSRGTSDLYNEQFFGPGTRLTVL.